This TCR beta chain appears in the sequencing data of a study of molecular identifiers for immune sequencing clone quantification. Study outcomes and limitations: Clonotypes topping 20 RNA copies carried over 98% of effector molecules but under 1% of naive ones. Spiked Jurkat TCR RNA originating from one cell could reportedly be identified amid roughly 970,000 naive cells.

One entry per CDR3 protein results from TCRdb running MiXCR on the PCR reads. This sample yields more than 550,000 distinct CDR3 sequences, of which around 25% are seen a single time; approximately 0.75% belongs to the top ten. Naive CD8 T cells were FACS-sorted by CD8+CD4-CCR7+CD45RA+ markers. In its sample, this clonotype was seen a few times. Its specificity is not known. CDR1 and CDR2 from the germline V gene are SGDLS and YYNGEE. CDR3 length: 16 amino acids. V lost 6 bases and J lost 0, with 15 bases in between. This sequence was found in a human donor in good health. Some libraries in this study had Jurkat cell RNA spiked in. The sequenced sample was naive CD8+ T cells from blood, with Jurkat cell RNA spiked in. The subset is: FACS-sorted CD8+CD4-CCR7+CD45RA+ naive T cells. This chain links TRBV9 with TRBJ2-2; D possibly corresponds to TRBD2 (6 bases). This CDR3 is CASTGVAEANTGELFF. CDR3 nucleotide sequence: TGTGCCAGCACGGGGGTAGCGGAGGCGAACACCGGGGAGCTGTTTTTT.